The present T cell receptor beta chain was sequenced within a study of CD8 T cells in Susac syndrome. The TEMRA cells underwent FACS enrichment, while the CD8+ and CD4+ T cells underwent negative isolation. J was trimmed by 2 bases and V by 3 bases; bases with no gene match: 9. CDR1 is SQVTM, CDR2 ANQGSEA, per germline. The CDR3 is 15 residues long. RNA totalling roughly 0.5 to 1 ug underwent reverse transcription with random hexamers. TCRdb reanalysed the immunoSEQ multiplex PCR reads using MiXCR and keeps one entry per CDR3 protein. The table records about 81,000 distinct CDR3 sequences, 94% of them present only once.

Sequencing used CD8+ T cells from PBMCs. The source of this sequence is a human donor with Susac syndrome. This rearrangement joins TRBV29-1 to TRBJ1-2, with 7 bases lining up with TRBD1. The CDR3 DNA sequence: TGCAGCGTTGAGATCCGAGACAGGGCCAACTATGGCTACACCTTC. The encoded protein is CSVEIRDRANYGYTF. Drawing the rest from reference TRBV29-1 and TRBJ1-2, the complete variable domain is SAVISQKPSRDICQRGTSLTIQCQVDSQVTMMFWYRQQPGQSLTLIATANQGSEATYESGFVIDKFPISRPNLTFSTLTVSNMSPEDSSIYLCSVEIRDRANYGYTFGSGTRLTVV.